This entry lists 27 T cell receptor beta chains sequenced from one sample in a study of cytomegalovirus exposure and HLA in healthy donors. The PCR contained 60 Vbeta and 13 Jbeta primers. Generated by immunoSEQ multiplex PCR, the TCRdb table keeps only in-frame clones and is missing some. The top ten clones hold just over 2.5% of a sample with 100,000 or so clones, approximately 87% of them seen once. Sequenced material: PBMCs. These receptors all come from a man aged 40-50 years in good health and CMV-seronegative.

The V gene is TRBV2, the J gene TRBJ2-7; TRBD1 matches at 8 bases. Per germline, CDR1 SNHLY and CDR2 FYNNEI. With 9 bases clipped from V and 0 bases from J, the junction kept 4 bases outside the gene matches. The CDR3 runs to 13 residues. Here the CDR3 reads CARGQESSYEQYF. The CDR3 DNA reads TGTGCCAGGGGACAGGAGAGCTCCTACGAGCAGTACTTC. The full variable domain, its missing parts supplied by reference TRBV2 and TRBJ2-7, is EPEVTQTPSHQVTQMGQEVILRCVPISNHLYFYWYRQILGQKVEFLVSFYNNEISEKSEIFDDQFSVERPDGSNFTLKIRSTKLEDSAMYFCARGQESSYEQYFGPGTRLTVT.

The rearrangement uses TRBV27 and TRBJ2-7, with 11 nucleotides matching TRBD1. The CDR3 has 16 amino acids. V shed 1 base, J shed 0 bases, and the junction held 2 bases outside the gene matches. Germline CDR1 and CDR2: MNHEY and SMNVEV (reference sequence). DNA for the CDR3: TGTGCCAGCAGTTTATTCGGACAGGGGGCCTCCTACGAGCAGTACTTC. It codes for CASSLFGQGASYEQYF.

The V gene is TRBV13, the J gene TRBJ2-1, with no clear D. Trimming pared 3 bases from V and 6 bases from J, leaving 6 bases between. The germline gives CDR1 PRHDT, CDR2 FYEKMQ (reference sequence). CDR3 length equals 12 residues. CDR3 nucleotide sequence: TGTGCCAGCAGCTTGGGCAGCAATGAGCAGTTCTTC. Its protein product is CASSLGSNEQFF.

The chain has TRBV19 and TRBJ1-2; TRBD1 aligns across 9 bases. CDR1 and CDR2 from the germline V gene are LNHDA and SQIVND (reference sequence). After removal of 3 bases from V and 3 bases from J, the junction contained 5 bases not matched to a gene. This CDR3 region has 15 residues. The CDR3 here is CASSIENRGHYGYTF. The CDR3 DNA sequence: TGTGCCAGTAGTATTGAGAACAGGGGGCACTATGGCTACACCTTC.

This clone was counted a single time. This sequence joins TRBV6-5 and TRBJ1-2; the D gene is possibly TRBD1 (5 bases). Trimming took 10 bases from V and 1 from J, leaving 16 bases between them. This CDR3 contains 14 residues. Germline V gene data show CDR1 as MNHEY and CDR2 as SVGAGI. CDR3 sequence (DNA): TGTGCCACCGCCCCCACAGGAAATAACTATGGCTACACCTTC. Protein: CATAPTGNNYGYTF.

The chain combines TRBV5-1 with TRBJ1-1; no definite D call. This CDR3 has 13 residues. Germline V gene data show CDR1 as SGHRS and CDR2 as YFSETQ. Trimming pared 0 bases from V and 2 bases from J, leaving 5 bases between. CDR3 sequence reads: CASSLGSNTEAFF. As DNA, the CDR3 is TGCGCCAGCAGCTTGGGCAGTAACACTGAAGCTTTCTTT. The entire variable domain, with the rest obtained from reference TRBV5-1 and TRBJ1-1, is as follows: KAGVTQTPRYLIKTRGQQVTLSCSPISGHRSVSWYQQTPGQGLQFLFEYFSETQRNKGNFPGRFSGRQFSNSRSEMNVSTLELGDSALYLCASSLGSNTEAFFGQGTRLTVV.

V is TRBV6-1 and J is TRBJ2-7; a weak D match, TRBD2 (7 bases). CDR1 and CDR2 (germline): MNHNS, SASEGT. V gave up 6 bases and J gave up 4 bases, with 16 bases separating them. The length of the CDR3 is 14 residues. The CDR3 DNA reads TGTGCCAGCAGGGACGGAGGGGGGGCGTACGAGCAGTACTTC. Amino acids: CASRDGGGAYEQYF.

The sample holds a few counts of this clone. This sequence joins TRBV19 and TRBJ1-2; TRBD1 matches 8 bases. The ends lost 3 bases at V and 7 bases at J; junction bases unmatched: 13. Germline-derived CDR1 and CDR2 are LNHDA and SQIVND (reference sequence). The CDR3 runs to 16 residues. The chain's CDR3 is CASSMGGSGTGGGYTF. DNA of the CDR3: TGTGCCAGTAGTATGGGGGGATCTGGGACAGGAGGTGGCTACACCTTC.

The chain couples TRBV11-1 to TRBJ2-1; D not resolved. This CDR3 has 13 amino acids. V shed 4 bases and J shed 0 bases, with 4 bases lying between them. Germline V lookup: CDR1 SGHAT, CDR2 FQDESV (reference sequence). The CDR3 loop is CASSSSSYNEQFF. CDR3 in DNA: TGTGCCAGCAGCTCCAGCTCCTACAATGAGCAGTTCTTC.

This chain connects TRBV6-5 to TRBJ2-1; TRBD2 matches at 7 bases. This CDR3 has 15 amino acids. From germline, CDR1 is MNHEY and CDR2 SVGAGI. J gave up 7 bases and V 6 bases, and 12 bases lay outside the gene matches. This chain's CDR3 is CASSRRFQGGNEQFF. As DNA, the CDR3 is TGTGCCAGCAGCCGACGGTTCCAGGGAGGGAATGAGCAGTTCTTC.

This clone was counted between two and nine times. The chain joins TRBV7-8 to TRBJ1-1; D is ambiguous. V was shortened by 1 base and J by 1 base, with 7 bases between the two germline ends. Germline V gene data show CDR1 as SGHVS and CDR2 as FQNEAQ. The CDR3 sequence is 14 residues long. The CDR3 reads CASSLDEGNTEAFF. CDR3 nucleotides: TGTGCCAGCAGCTTAGATGAGGGGAACACTGAAGCTTTCTTT.

The chain combines TRBV6-5 with TRBJ1-2, with D maybe TRBD1 (6 bases). Looked up from germline, CDR1 is MNHEY and CDR2 is SVGAGI. V was cut by 5 bases and J by 0 bases, with 10 bases left in between. This CDR3 contains 14 residues. CDR3 DNA: TGTGCCAGCAGTAAAGGGACATCTAACTATGGCTACACCTTC. Its protein product is CASSKGTSNYGYTF.

The chain combines TRBV9 with TRBJ1-6; D is uncertain. Trimming cost V 0 bases and J 0 bases, with 4 bases left between them. CDR1 is SGDLS, CDR2 YYNGEE, per germline. The CDR3 totals 15 residues. The CDR3 sequence: CASSVGSSYNSPLHF. The CDR3 DNA follows: TGTGCCAGCAGCGTAGGCAGCTCCTATAATTCACCCCTCCACTTT.

This chain links TRBV5-1 with TRBJ1-1, with D tentatively TRBD1 (6 bases). The V gene's germline CDR1 is SGHRS and CDR2 YFSETQ. The CDR3 has 16 residues. Trimming pared 0 bases from V and 0 bases from J, leaving 12 bases between. CDR3 protein: CASSLAPGAMNTEAFF. As DNA, the CDR3 is TGCGCCAGCAGCTTGGCCCCAGGGGCCATGAACACTGAAGCTTTCTTT.

The chain combines TRBV9 with TRBJ2-7, with 8 bases aligning to TRBD1. Germline-derived CDR1 and CDR2 are SGDLS and YYNGEE. V was pared by 3 bases and J by 0 bases, with 8 bases of the junction left unmatched. The CDR3 contains 16 residues. CDR3 DNA sequence: TGTGCCAGCAGCGAGTCGGGGGACAGGTTCTCCTACGAGCAGTACTTC. Its protein is CASSESGDRFSYEQYF.

This clone ranks as medium-sized. CDR3 loop: CASSLAPGGSYEQYF. Written as DNA, the CDR3 is TGTGCCAGCAGCTTGGCCCCGGGGGGCTCCTACGAGCAGTACTTC. The V call is TRBV5-5, the J call TRBJ2-7; the match to TRBD2 covers 7 bases. The CDR3 spans 15 residues. Germline-derived CDR1 and CDR2 are SGHKS and YYEKEE (reference sequence). V shed 0 bases, J shed 0 bases, and the junction held 3 bases outside the gene matches.

V gene TRBV12-5 combines with J gene TRBJ1-2; possibly TRBD1 for D (6 bases). CDR1 and CDR2 (germline): LGHNT, FRNRAP. V was pared by 6 bases and J by 5 bases, with 16 bases between. CDR3 length: 14 amino acids. The CDR3 spells CASGMTGLGYGYTF. CDR3 in DNA: TGTGCTAGTGGGATGACAGGCCTGGGGTATGGCTACACCTTC.

The gene calls are TRBV19 and TRBJ2-5, with D possibly being TRBD2 (5 bases). CDR3 length equals 15 residues. Trimming left V 4 bases short and J 4 bases short, with 16 bases between. Germline CDR1 LNHDA, CDR2 SQIVND (reference sequence). The CDR3 nucleotides read TGTGCCAGTAGTACCCGATCAACGGCGGGAGAGACCCAGTACTTC. It codes for CASSTRSTAGETQYF.

J is TRBJ1-6 and V is TRBV15; D remains ambiguous. Trimming took off 1 base at V and 8 bases at J, with 6 bases between the two ends. Germline-derived CDR1 and CDR2 are LNHNV and YYDKDF (reference sequence). The CDR3 totals 13 residues. The CDR3 nucleotides read TGTGCCACCAGCAGAGCCGGGGATTCACCCCTCCACTTT. Protein sequence: CATSRAGDSPLHF.

V and J are TRBV5-5 and TRBJ1-2; no clear D. Germline V gives CDR1 SGHKS, CDR2 YYEKEE (reference sequence). V was trimmed by 2 bases and J by 8 bases, leaving 13 bases between them. The CDR3 contains 13 residues. CDR3 sequence reads: CASSFGFPSGYTF. CDR3 sequence (DNA): TGTGCCAGCAGCTTCGGTTTTCCAAGCGGCTACACCTTC.

Only one count was recorded for this clone. The rearrangement links TRBV7-9 to TRBJ2-7; the D gene is possibly TRBD1 (6 bases). The V and J ends lost 1 base and 0 bases respectively, with 13 bases between them. The length of the CDR3 is 16 residues. CDR1 is SEHNR and CDR2 is FQNEAQ in the germline V gene (reference sequence). CDR3 residues: CASSLVAGRGSYEQYF. CDR3 bases: TGTGCCAGCAGCTTAGTGGCCGGCAGGGGCTCCTACGAGCAGTACTTC.

The chain uses TRBV19 and TRBJ1-4; perhaps TRBD1 as D (5 bases). The V and J ends lost 10 bases and 4 bases respectively, with 16 bases between them. Germline V gives CDR1 LNHDA, CDR2 SQIVND (reference sequence). CDR3 size: 14 residues. CDR3 coding DNA: TGTGCCACCGGGACTCGGGCCGATAATGAAAAACTGTTTTTT. It specifies CATGTRADNEKLFF.

The V gene is TRBV18, the J gene TRBJ2-1, with 9 bases fitting TRBD1. In germline, CDR1 is KGHSH, CDR2 LQKENI. There are 15 residues in the CDR3. The junction had 4 bases not matched to a gene; V was cut back by 4 bases and J by 3 bases. The CDR3, as DNA: TGTGCCAGCTCACTAGGACAGGGGAACTACAATGAGCAGTTCTTC. Protein: CASSLGQGNYNEQFF.

This clone came up a few times. The chain links TRBV5-1 to TRBJ2-7; 8 positions agree with TRBD1. Germline V lookup: CDR1 SGHRS, CDR2 YFSETQ. V shed 4 bases and J 3 bases; nucleotides not matched to a gene: 12. The CDR3 length is 16 residues. The CDR3 DNA is TGCGCCAGCAGCCCGGACTCGGACAGGGTTATCTACGAGCAGTACTTC. It specifies CASSPDSDRVIYEQYF. The whole variable domain, filled in from reference TRBV5-1 and TRBJ2-7, reads KAGVTQTPRYLIKTRGQQVTLSCSPISGHRSVSWYQQTPGQGLQFLFEYFSETQRNKGNFPGRFSGRQFSNSRSEMNVSTLELGDSALYLCASSPDSDRVIYEQYFGPGTRLTVT.

This chain connects TRBV7-2 to TRBJ2-3; the D gene is possibly TRBD2 (5 bases). V lost 2 bases and J lost 6, with 21 bases in between. Germline V gene lookup returns CDR1 SGHTA and CDR2 FQGNSA. There are 17 residues in the CDR3. The CDR3 DNA reads TGTGCCAGCAGCTTAAGCGTCTCACGGGATCGGGTGGATACGCAGTATTTT. Residues: CASSLSVSRDRVDTQYF. Using reference TRBV7-2 and TRBJ2-3 for the parts outside the CDR3, the full variable domain is GAGVSQSPSNKVTEKGKDVELRCDPISGHTALYWYRQSLGQGLEFLIYFQGNSAPDKSGLPSDRFSAERTGGSVSTLTIQRTQQEDSAVYLCASSLSVSRDRVDTQYFGPGTRLTVL.

The rearrangement uses TRBV2 and TRBJ2-1, with a weak D call TRBD1 (6 bases). Trimming removed 8 bases at V and 2 bases at J, with 10 bases between. CDR1 and CDR2 (germline): SNHLY, FYNNEI. The length of the CDR3 is 13 residues. CDR3 region: CASSRTAYNEQFF. The DNA for the CDR3 is TGTGCCAGCTCCCGGACAGCCTACAATGAGCAGTTCTTC.

The chain carries TRBV7-6 and TRBJ2-3; possibly TRBD1 for D (6 bases). The CDR3 has 15 amino acids. Germline V gene sequence: CDR1 SGHVS, CDR2 FNYEAQ. Trimming cost V 2 bases and J 7 bases, with 16 bases left between them. The CDR3 nucleotides read TGTGCCAGCAGCTTAACGGGCATCAGGGGAAATACGCAGTATTTT. It codes for CASSLTGIRGNTQYF.